This TCR delta chain derives from a study of Vδ1+ human thymocytes. Study-wide results and caveats: Bulk repertoire data may be misinterpreted because of unexpected Vdelta2 sequences. Highly polyclonal TRG and TRD repertoires with Gaussian CDR3 length distributions appeared in thymus. Unlike peripheral blood Vdelta1+ controls, thymic delta-chain sequences included approximately 20% Vdelta2 and few Vdelta3.

RNA was extracted from the cells and then reverse transcribed. Pooled V-gene forward primers with one constant-region reverse primer generated the CDR3 amplicons by multiplex PCR. TCRdb re-called the multiplex PCR reads using CATT. Among 23,000 or so delta-chain clones listed, around 32% were seen once. V lost 3 bases and J lost 0, with 17 bases in between. The CDR3 extends over 17 amino acids. CDR1 and CDR2 (germline): TSWWSYY, QGS. In regard to this clone: Its antigen is unknown.

The sorted cells were CD3+ Vdelta1+ Vdelta2- thymocytes from alphabeta-depleted thymus. Vdelta1+ thymocyte sorts reached between roughly 98% and 99.6% purity. The clonotype originates from a boy under two years old who had congenital heart surgery. The chain recombines TRDV1 with TRDJ1; D is uncertain. The specimen was Vdelta1+ gamma-delta thymocytes from the thymus. Subset of the sample: FACS-sorted CD3+ TCRalphabeta- TCRVdelta1+ TCRVdelta2- thymocytes. CDR3 in amino acids: CALGDPEGSGYTDKLIF. In DNA form, the CDR3 reads TGTGCTCTTGGGGACCCCGAGGGTTCGGGGTACACCGATAAACTCATCTTT.